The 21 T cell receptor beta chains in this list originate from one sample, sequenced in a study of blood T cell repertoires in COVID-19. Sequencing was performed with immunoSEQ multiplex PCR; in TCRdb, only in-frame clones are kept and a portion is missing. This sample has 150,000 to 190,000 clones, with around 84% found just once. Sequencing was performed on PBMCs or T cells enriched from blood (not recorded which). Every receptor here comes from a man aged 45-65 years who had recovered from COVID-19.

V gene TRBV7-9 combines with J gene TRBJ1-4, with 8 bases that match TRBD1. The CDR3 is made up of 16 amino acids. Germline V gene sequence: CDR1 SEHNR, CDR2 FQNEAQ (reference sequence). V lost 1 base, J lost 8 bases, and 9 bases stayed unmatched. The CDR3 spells CASSLGRGPSGEKLFF. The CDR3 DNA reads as TGTGCCAGCAGCTTAGGCAGGGGGCCTTCAGGAGAAAAACTGTTTTTT.

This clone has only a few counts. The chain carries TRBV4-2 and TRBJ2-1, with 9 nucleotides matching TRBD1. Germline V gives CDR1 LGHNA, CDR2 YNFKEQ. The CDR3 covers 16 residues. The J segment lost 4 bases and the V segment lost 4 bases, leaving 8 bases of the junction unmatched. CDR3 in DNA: TGTGCCAGCAGCCTACAGGCCGGGACAGGGTACAATGAGCAGTTCTTC. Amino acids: CASSLQAGTGYNEQFF.

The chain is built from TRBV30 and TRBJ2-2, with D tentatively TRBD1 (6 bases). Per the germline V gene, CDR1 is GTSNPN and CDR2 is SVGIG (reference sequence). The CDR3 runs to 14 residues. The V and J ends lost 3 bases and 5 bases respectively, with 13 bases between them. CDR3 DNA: TGTGCCTGGAGACGACAGGACCTAACCGGGGAGCTGTTTTTT. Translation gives CAWRRQDLTGELFF.

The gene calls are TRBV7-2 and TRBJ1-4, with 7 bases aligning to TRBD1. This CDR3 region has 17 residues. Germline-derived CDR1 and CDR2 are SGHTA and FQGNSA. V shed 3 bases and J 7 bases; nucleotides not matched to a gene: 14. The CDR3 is CASSFFSLRQGSEKLFF. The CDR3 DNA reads TGTGCCAGCAGCTTCTTCTCGCTCAGACAGGGATCTGAAAAACTGTTTTTT.

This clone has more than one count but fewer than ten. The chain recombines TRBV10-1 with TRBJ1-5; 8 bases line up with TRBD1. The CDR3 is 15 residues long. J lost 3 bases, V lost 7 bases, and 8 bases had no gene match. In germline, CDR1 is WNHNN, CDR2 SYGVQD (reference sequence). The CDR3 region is CASNSSQGANQPQHF. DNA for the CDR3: TGCGCCAGCAATTCATCCCAGGGGGCCAATCAGCCCCAGCATTTT.

CDR3 loop: CASSSILGGELFF. DNA for the CDR3: TGTGCCAGCAGCTCCATCCTCGGCGGGGAGCTGTTTTTT. The chain couples TRBV12-3 or TRBV12-4 to TRBJ2-2; D unclear. V lost 6 bases, J lost 7 bases, and 12 bases lay in between. This CDR3 spans 13 amino acids.

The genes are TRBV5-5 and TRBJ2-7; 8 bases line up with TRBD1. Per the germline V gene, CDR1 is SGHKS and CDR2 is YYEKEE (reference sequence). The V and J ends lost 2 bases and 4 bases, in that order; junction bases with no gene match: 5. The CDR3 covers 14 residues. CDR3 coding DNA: TGTGCCAGCAGCTTCGTACAGGGGGGATACGAGCAGTACTTC. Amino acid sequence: CASSFVQGGYEQYF. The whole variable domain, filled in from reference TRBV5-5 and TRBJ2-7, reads DAGVTQSPTHLIKTRGQQVTLRCSPISGHKSVSWYQQVLGQGPQFIFQYYEKEERGRGNFPDRFSARQFPNYSSELNVNALLLGDSALYLCASSFVQGGYEQYFGPGTRLTVT.

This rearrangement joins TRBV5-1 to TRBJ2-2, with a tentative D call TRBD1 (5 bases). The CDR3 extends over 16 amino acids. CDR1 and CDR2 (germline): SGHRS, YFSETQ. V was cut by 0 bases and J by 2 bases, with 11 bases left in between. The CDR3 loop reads CASSLAVRGNTGELFF. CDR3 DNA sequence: TGCGCCAGCAGCTTGGCCGTTAGGGGAAACACCGGGGAGCTGTTTTTT.

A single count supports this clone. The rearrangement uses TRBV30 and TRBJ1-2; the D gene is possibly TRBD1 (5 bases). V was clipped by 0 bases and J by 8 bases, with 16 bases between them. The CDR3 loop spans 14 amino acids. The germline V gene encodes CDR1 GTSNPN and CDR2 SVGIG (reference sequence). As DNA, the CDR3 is TGTGCCTGGAGTGTACGTCGGGGGATGGAAGGCTACACCTTC. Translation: CAWSVRRGMEGYTF.

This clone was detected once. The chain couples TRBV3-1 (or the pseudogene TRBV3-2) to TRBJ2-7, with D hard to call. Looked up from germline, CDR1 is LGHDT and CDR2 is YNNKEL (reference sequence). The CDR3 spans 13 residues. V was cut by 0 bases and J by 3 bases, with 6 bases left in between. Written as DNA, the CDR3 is TGTGCCAGCAGCCAAGATTACTTCTACGAGCAGTACTTC. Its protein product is CASSQDYFYEQYF.

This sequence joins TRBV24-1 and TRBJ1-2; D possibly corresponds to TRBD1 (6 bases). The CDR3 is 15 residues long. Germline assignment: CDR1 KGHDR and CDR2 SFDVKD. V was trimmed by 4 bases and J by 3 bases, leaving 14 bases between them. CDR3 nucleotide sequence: TGTGCCACCAGTGAGGGAGACAGGTCTGACTATGGCTACACCTTC. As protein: CATSEGDRSDYGYTF.

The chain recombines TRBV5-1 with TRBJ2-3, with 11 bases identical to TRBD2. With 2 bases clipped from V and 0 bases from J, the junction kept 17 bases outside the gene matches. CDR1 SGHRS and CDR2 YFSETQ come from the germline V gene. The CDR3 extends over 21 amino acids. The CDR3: CASSFQLVLAGGTPSTDTQYF. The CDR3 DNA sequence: TGCGCCAGCAGCTTTCAGTTAGTCCTAGCGGGGGGAACCCCTAGCACAGATACGCAGTATTTT.

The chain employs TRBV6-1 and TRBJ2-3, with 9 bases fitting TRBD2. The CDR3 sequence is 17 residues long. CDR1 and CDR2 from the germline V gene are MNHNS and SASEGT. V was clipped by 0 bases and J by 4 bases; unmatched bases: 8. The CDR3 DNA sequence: TGTGCCAGCAGTGAAGCTGGGGTAGCGGGGGTAGCAGATACGCAGTATTTT. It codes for CASSEAGVAGVADTQYF.

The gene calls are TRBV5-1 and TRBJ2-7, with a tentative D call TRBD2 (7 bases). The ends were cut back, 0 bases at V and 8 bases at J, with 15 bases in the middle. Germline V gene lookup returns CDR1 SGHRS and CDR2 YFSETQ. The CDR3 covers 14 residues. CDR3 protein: CASSLDVGGQKQYF. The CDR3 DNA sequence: TGCGCCAGCAGCTTGGATGTCGGGGGGCAGAAGCAGTACTTC.

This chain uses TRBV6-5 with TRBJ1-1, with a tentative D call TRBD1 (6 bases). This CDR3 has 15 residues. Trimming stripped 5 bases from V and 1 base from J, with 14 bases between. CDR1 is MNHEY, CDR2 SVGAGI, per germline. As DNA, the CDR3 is TGTGCCAGCAGTCACCGGACAGTAGCGAACACTGAAGCTTTCTTT. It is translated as CASSHRTVANTEAFF.

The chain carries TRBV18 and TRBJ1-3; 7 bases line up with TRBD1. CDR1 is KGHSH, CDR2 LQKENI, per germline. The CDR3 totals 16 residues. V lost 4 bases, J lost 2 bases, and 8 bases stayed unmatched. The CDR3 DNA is TGTGCCAGCTCACAGGCGAGACAGGGTACTGGAAACACCATATATTTT. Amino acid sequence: CASSQARQGTGNTIYF.

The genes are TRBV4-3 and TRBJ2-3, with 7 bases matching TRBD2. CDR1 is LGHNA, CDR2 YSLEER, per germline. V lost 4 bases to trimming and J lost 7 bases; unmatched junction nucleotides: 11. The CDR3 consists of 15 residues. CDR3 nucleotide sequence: TGCGCCAGCAGCCGGCAAGCGGGACGTCGTAATACGCAGTATTTT. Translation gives CASSRQAGRRNTQYF.

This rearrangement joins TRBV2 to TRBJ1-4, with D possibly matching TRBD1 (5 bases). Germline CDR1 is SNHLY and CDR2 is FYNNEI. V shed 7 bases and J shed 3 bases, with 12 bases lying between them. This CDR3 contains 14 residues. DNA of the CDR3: TGTGCCAGCAATATAGGAGGGGCTAATGAAAAACTGTTTTTT. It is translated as CASNIGGANEKLFF. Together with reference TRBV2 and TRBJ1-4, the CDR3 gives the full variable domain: EPEVTQTPSHQVTQMGQEVILRCVPISNHLYFYWYRQILGQKVEFLVSFYNNEISEKSEIFDDQFSVERPDGSNFTLKIRSTKLEDSAMYFCASNIGGANEKLFFGSGTQLSVL.

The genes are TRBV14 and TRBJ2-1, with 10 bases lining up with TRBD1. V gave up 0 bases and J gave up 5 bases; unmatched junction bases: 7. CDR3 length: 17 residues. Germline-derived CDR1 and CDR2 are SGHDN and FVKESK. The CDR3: CASSQEQGTGVNNEQFF. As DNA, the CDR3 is TGTGCCAGCAGCCAAGAGCAGGGGACAGGGGTAAACAATGAGCAGTTCTTC.

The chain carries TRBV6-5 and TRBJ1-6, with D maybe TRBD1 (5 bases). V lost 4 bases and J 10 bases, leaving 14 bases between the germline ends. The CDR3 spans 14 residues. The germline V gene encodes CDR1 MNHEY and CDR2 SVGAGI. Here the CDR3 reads CASSWRGEESPLHF. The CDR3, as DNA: TGTGCCAGCAGTTGGAGAGGGGAGGAATCACCCCTCCACTTT.

The CDR3, as DNA: TGCGCCAGCAGCCAATTGTCGGGACAGGTATACAATGAGCAGTTCTTC. Amino acids: CASSQLSGQVYNEQFF. The chain joins TRBV4-1 to TRBJ2-1; 8 bases agree with TRBD1. The germline CDR1 and CDR2 sequences are MGHRA and YSYEKL. There are 16 residues in the CDR3. J lost 4 bases, V lost 2 bases, and 7 bases had no gene match.